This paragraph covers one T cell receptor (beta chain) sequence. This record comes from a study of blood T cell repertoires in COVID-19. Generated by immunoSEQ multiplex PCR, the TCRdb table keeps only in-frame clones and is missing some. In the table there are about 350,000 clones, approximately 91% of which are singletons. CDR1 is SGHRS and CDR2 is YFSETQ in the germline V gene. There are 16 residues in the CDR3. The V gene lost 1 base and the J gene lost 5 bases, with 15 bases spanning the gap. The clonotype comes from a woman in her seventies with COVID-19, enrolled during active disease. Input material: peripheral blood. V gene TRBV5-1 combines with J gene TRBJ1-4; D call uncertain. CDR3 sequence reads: CASSLWVGSQNEKLFF. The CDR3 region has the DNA TGCGCCAGCAGCTTGTGGGTGGGCAGTCAGAATGAAAAACTGTTTTTT.